These T cell receptor beta chains were read from a single sample in a study of blood T cell repertoires in COVID-19. Repertoires were generated with immunoSEQ multiplex PCR, while TCRdb's copy carries only in-frame clones and drops some. The sample contains over 200,000 clones, less than 90% of which appear only once. The specimen sequenced was PBMCs or T cells enriched from blood (not recorded which). The receptors were gathered from a woman between 50 and 59 years old in a cohort exposed to, infected with or recovered from COVID-19 (not recorded which). CDR3s include the opening cysteine and the closing phenylalanine or tryptophan. D genes are given only for firm matches. Size tells how often a clone was seen (once, few, many) or the class of an expanded clone, and some rows leave it out.

>.|.|TRBJ1-5|TRBV7-2
TGTGCCAGCAGCTCATTGCCCAGATATAGCAATCAGCCCCAGCATTTT
CASSSLPRYSNQPQHF
>.|.|TRBJ2-3|TRBV6-1
TGTGCCAGCAGTGAAAGGGTTCCACAGGGCGCAGATACGCAGTATTTT
CASSERVPQGADTQYF
>.|TRBD1|TRBJ2-7|TRBV5-1
TGCGCCAGCAGCTCCAACGGACAGGGGGCTTCCTACGAGCAGTACTTC
CASSSNGQGASYEQYF
>.|.|TRBJ2-7|TRBV7-2
TGTGCCAGCAGCCCGACGAAACAGATTTACGAGCAGTACTTC
CASSPTKQIYEQYF
>.|TRBD1|TRBJ1-3|TRBV19
TGTGCCAGTGAGACTCGACAGGGCGATGGAAACACCATATATTTT
CASETRQGDGNTIYF
>.|.|TRBJ1-2|TRBV3-1/TRBV3-2
TGTGCCAGCAGTCAAGGCGGTGGTTACAACTATGGCTACACCTTC
CASSQGGGYNYGYTF
>.|TRBD2|TRBJ2-7|TRBV13
TGTGCCAGCAGCTGGACTAGCGGGGAAACGGGAGAGCAGTACTTC
CASSWTSGETGEQYF
>.|TRBD1|TRBJ2-1|TRBV7-6
TGTGCCAGCAGCTTAGGGACAGGCCGCTACAATGAGCAGTTCTTC
CASSLGTGRYNEQFF
>.|TRBD2|TRBJ2-5|TRBV19
TGTGCCAGTAGTATATTGGGGTCTGGCGGGGGTGAAGAGACCCAGTACTTC
CASSILGSGGGEETQYF
>.|.|TRBJ2-7|TRBV7-9
TGTGCCAGCAGGGCCTCGGGGGGCTCTGGCTACGAGCAGTACTTC
CASRASGGSGYEQYF
>.|.|TRBJ2-3|TRBV5-1
TGCGCCAGGGCGATACAGAGAACTAGCACAGATACGCAGTATTTT
CARAIQRTSTDTQYF
>.|.|TRBJ2-3|TRBV6-5
TGTGCCAGCAGACCCCCAGGCCGGTCGACAGATACGCAGTATTTT
CASRPPGRSTDTQYF
>once|TRBD1|TRBJ1-2|TRBV4-3
TGCGCCAGCAGCCAGGCCGGGACAGGGGGCATCTATGGCTACACCTTC
CASSQAGTGGIYGYTF
>.|.|TRBJ1-2|TRBV7-9
TGTGCCAGCACCCCACGGGGGGGGGACTATGGCTACACCTTC
CASTPRGGDYGYTF
>.|.|TRBJ2-6|TRBV5-1
TGCGCCAGCAACTCGATGTCTGGGGCCAACGTCCTGACTTTC
CASNSMSGANVLTF
>.|.|TRBJ1-6|TRBV30
TGTGCCGTGCGCCCCAGGGATTCACCCCTCCACTTT
CAVRPRDSPLHF
>once|.|TRBJ1-1|TRBV7-9
TGTGCCAGCAGCTTAGTAAATGGAGAGACTGAAGCTTTCTTT
CASSLVNGETEAFF
>once|TRBD2|TRBJ2-1|TRBV13
TGTGCCAGCAGCTCCCTCCTAACCTTACTAGCGGATAACTCCTACAATGAGCAGTTCTTC
CASSSLLTLLADNSYNEQFF
>.|.|TRBJ1-5|TRBV5-1
TGCGCCAGCAGCTTGGATCTGAATCAGCCCCAGCATTTT
CASSLDLNQPQHF
>.|TRBD1|TRBJ1-6|TRBV13
TGTGCCAGCAGCTCATCCGGGACAGGGGGGAATTCACCCCTCCACTTT
CASSSSGTGGNSPLHF
>.|.|TRBJ2-2|TRBV5-8
TGTGCCAGCAGCCGTACTGCGGGGAACACCGGGGAGCTGTTTTTT
CASSRTAGNTGELFF
>.|TRBD2|TRBJ2-1|TRBV5-1
TGCGCCAGCAGCTTGGAGGGGACTAGCGTCAATGAGCAGTTCTTC
CASSLEGTSVNEQFF
>.|TRBD1|TRBJ1-2|TRBV5-6
TGTGCCAGCAGCTTGCAGGGGGCCCTTTCGAACTATGGCTACACCTTC
CASSLQGALSNYGYTF
>.|TRBD1|TRBJ2-7|TRBV18
TGTGCCAGCTCACCAACAGGGGGCTTCTACGAGCAGTACTTC
CASSPTGGFYEQYF
>few|.|TRBJ1-1|TRBV3-1/TRBV3-2
TGTGCCAGCAGCCAAGGATATTTAGTCGGAGCTTTCTTT
CASSQGYLVGAFF
>.|.|TRBJ1-2|TRBV30
TGTGCCTGGAACGCGCAGGCGAACTATGGCTACACCTTC
CAWNAQANYGYTF
>.|.|TRBJ1-1|TRBV7-2
TGTGCCAGCAGCTTACGTGAGACTGAAGCTTTCTTT
CASSLRETEAFF
>.|.|TRBJ2-5|TRBV27
TGTGCCAGCAGTTTATCGGCAGGGTGGGAGACCCAGTACTTC
CASSLSAGWETQYF
>.|TRBD2|TRBJ2-3|TRBV27
TGTGCCAGCAGTTTGACTAGCGGCACAGATACGCAGTATTTT
CASSLTSGTDTQYF
>.|.|TRBJ2-7|TRBV29-1
TGCAGCGTTTCAGGGTTGGCGTACGAGCAGTACTTC
CSVSGLAYEQYF
>.|TRBD1|TRBJ2-7|TRBV19
TGTGCCAGTAGTCCCCGACAGGGACCCTACGAGCAGTACTTC
CASSPRQGPYEQYF
>.|.|TRBJ1-3|TRBV9
TGTGCCAGCAGCGTAGAGGCAGGCCGCTCTGGAAACACCATATATTTT
CASSVEAGRSGNTIYF
>.|.|TRBJ2-7|TRBV21-1
TGTGCCAGCAAGCGGGACAGGGGCCCTTTTTCCTACGAGCAGTACTTC
CASKRDRGPFSYEQYF
>.|.|TRBJ2-3|TRBV19
TGTGCCAGTAGCCCTTCTCGGGTGGGAGGTTGGGATACGCAGTATTTT
CASSPSRVGGWDTQYF
>.|TRBD1|TRBJ2-7|TRBV27
TGTGCCAGCAGTGGATATAAGGACAGGGGCTACGAGCAGTACTTC
CASSGYKDRGYEQYF
>.|.|TRBJ1-2|TRBV18
TGTGCCAGCTCACCGGGGCAGGGGAGTTCGGGCTACACCTTC
CASSPGQGSSGYTF
>.|.|TRBJ2-2|TRBV9
TGTGCCAGCAGCGTCGGGGGGCTGGGCACCGGGGAGCTGTTTTTT
CASSVGGLGTGELFF
>once|.|TRBJ2-5|TRBV27
TGTGCCGCACGCAGTGGGCTGGGAGAGACCCAGTACTTC
CAARSGLGETQYF
>once|TRBD1|TRBJ2-5|TRBV6-5
TGTGCCAGCAGTTACCTACAGGGGACAGGCGTCGAGACCCAGTACTTC
CASSYLQGTGVETQYF
>.|.|TRBJ1-2|TRBV3-1/TRBV3-2
TGTGCCAGCAGCCTCCGGGGGGTCAACAAGGGCTACACCTTC
CASSLRGVNKGYTF
>.|.|TRBJ2-2|TRBV5-1
TGCGCCAGCAGCTCCAGGGAAGGCGGGGAGCTGTTTTTT
CASSSREGGELFF
>once|TRBD2|TRBJ2-3|TRBV6-5
TGTGCCAGCAGTTACGCTTCGGGGGGACGGCCAGATACGCAGTATTTT
CASSYASGGRPDTQYF
>.|TRBD1|TRBJ2-7|TRBV6-5
TGTGCCAGCAGCCAACCCCGGACAGGGACCTACGAGCAGTACTTC
CASSQPRTGTYEQYF
>.|TRBD2|TRBJ2-3|TRBV6-2/TRBV6-3
TGTGCCAGCAGTTGGACTAGCGGGGGGCCTAGCACAGATACGCAGTATTTT
CASSWTSGGPSTDTQYF
>once|TRBD1|TRBJ2-3|TRBV5-1
TGCGCCAGCAGCGACAGGGCCATCACAGATACGCAGTATTTT
CASSDRAITDTQYF
>.|.|TRBJ1-4|TRBV18
TGTGCCAGCTCGGTGGGAGCTAATGAAAAACTGTTTTTT
CASSVGANEKLFF
>.|.|TRBJ2-2|TRBV21-1
TGTGCCAGCAGCAAAAAGAGAGGGAACGACACCGGGGAGCTGTTTTTT
CASSKKRGNDTGELFF
>.|TRBD2|TRBJ2-7|TRBV25-1
TGTGCCAGCAGTGAGGGAGGGCTCCGGTACGAGCAGTACTTC
CASSEGGLRYEQYF
>.|TRBD1|TRBJ2-1|TRBV5-4
TGTGCCAGCAGCTTGTCAGGGACAGGGGTTTACAATGAGCAGTTCTTC
CASSLSGTGVYNEQFF